These T cell receptor beta chains were read from a single sample in a study of early T cells in non-severe SARS-CoV-2 infection. Each CDR3 protein is one row after TCRdb ran MiXCR on the 5' RACE reads. The table includes 60,000 to 75,000 distinct CDR3 sequences, more than 8% detected once. The sample here was whole blood, taken at baseline. These receptors all come from an adult who was a healthcare worker with PCR-confirmed SARS-CoV-2 infection or an uninfected control (not recorded which). Both conserved end residues are part of each CDR3. Fields, in order: J gene, CDR3 length, D gene, clone size, V gene, CDR3 DNA, CDR3 protein. D genes are given only for firm matches. Only part of the rows carry a size: once, few, many, or a class if the clone is expanded.

>TRBJ1-2|14|.|.|TRBV6-2/TRBV6-3
TGTGCCAGCAGTTACTCGCCAGGGGACTATGGCTACACCTTC
CASSYSPGDYGYTF
>TRBJ2-5|13|TRBD2|.|TRBV29-1
TGCAGCGTCCCACCGGGGGGGCAGGAGACCCAGTACTTC
CSVPPGGQETQYF
>TRBJ1-2|11|.|many|TRBV2
TGTGCCAGCAGTGAGAGGGGAGGTCACACCTTC
CASSERGGHTF
>TRBJ1-1|17|TRBD1|.|TRBV5-1
TGCGCCAGCAGCCCCTTCGGGACAGGCTATATGAACACTGAAGCTTTCTTT
CASSPFGTGYMNTEAFF
>TRBJ2-5|13|TRBD2|.|TRBV28
TGTGCCAGCAGTGACGGACTAGGAGAGACCCAGTACTTC
CASSDGLGETQYF
>TRBJ1-6|14|TRBD1|few|TRBV12-3/TRBV12-4
TGTGCCAGCAGCCGACAGGGATTTAATTCACCCCTCCACTTT
CASSRQGFNSPLHF
>TRBJ1-2|15|.|.|TRBV11-2
TGTGCCAGCAGCTTTCAAGGGGTTACCAACTATGGCTACACCTTC
CASSFQGVTNYGYTF
>TRBJ2-1|13|.|many|TRBV6-2/TRBV6-3
TGTGCCGCGCTCGGGGGCTCCTACAATGAGCAGTTCTTC
CAALGGSYNEQFF
>TRBJ1-6|13|TRBD1|.|TRBV7-2
TGTGCCAGCAGCCGGACAGGGGGTTCACCCCTCCACTTT
CASSRTGGSPLHF
>TRBJ1-6|15|.|few|TRBV9
TGTGCCAGCAGTCCCGGGACACTGAATAATTCACCCCTCCACTTT
CASSPGTLNNSPLHF
>TRBJ1-5|13|.|.|TRBV30
TGTGCCTGGGACAGAAATAGCAATCAGCCCCAGCATTTT
CAWDRNSNQPQHF
>TRBJ2-5|13|.|.|TRBV29-1
TGCAGCGCCGAGCGGCGGGAACAAGAGACCCAGTACTTC
CSAERREQETQYF
>TRBJ1-2|12|.|few|TRBV5-1
TGCGCCAGCAGCCAAGACTGGTCAGGCTACACCTTC
CASSQDWSGYTF
>TRBJ2-2|20|TRBD2|few|TRBV4-1
TGCGCCAGCAGCCAAGATTTTCTAGCGGGAGACCCTTCCTACACCGGGGAGCTGTTTTTT
CASSQDFLAGDPSYTGELFF
>TRBJ1-2|10|.|few|TRBV20-1
TGCAGTGCTAAATACTATGGCTACACCTTC
CSAKYYGYTF
>TRBJ2-7|14|.|many|TRBV12-3/TRBV12-4
TGTGCCAGCAGCCGGACTGACCTAACCTACGAGCAGTACTTC
CASSRTDLTYEQYF
>TRBJ2-7|13|TRBD2|.|TRBV12-3/TRBV12-4
TGTGCCAGCAGCGCGACTAGCCTCTACGAGCAGTACTTC
CASSATSLYEQYF
>TRBJ2-1|15|.|few|TRBV10-3
TGTGCCATCGGTTCCCGGGGTGATATGAACAATGAGCAGTTCTTC
CAIGSRGDMNNEQFF
>TRBJ1-4|14|TRBD1|few|TRBV2
TGTGCCAGCAAATCGGGACAGGGAAATGAAAAACTGTTTTTT
CASKSGQGNEKLFF
>TRBJ2-5|15|TRBD1|few|TRBV11-2
TGTGCCAGCAGCTTAGGGACAGGGGCAAAAGAGACCCAGTACTTC
CASSLGTGAKETQYF
>TRBJ2-4|15|.|.|TRBV28
TGTGCCAGCAGTCCCATGGGACCCTTGTTATACATTCAGTACTTC
CASSPMGPLLYIQYF
>TRBJ1-3|14|.|few|TRBV14
TGTGCCAGCCGGAGGGGTAATTCTGGAAACACCATATATTTT
CASRRGNSGNTIYF
>TRBJ2-7|14|.|many|TRBV15
TGTGCCACCAGCACCCCTAATAAAGAGGGAGAGCAGTACTTC
CATSTPNKEGEQYF
>TRBJ2-7|13|TRBD1|.|TRBV29-1
TGCAGCGTAAACGGACAGGGGCGCTACGAGCAGTACTTC
CSVNGQGRYEQYF
>TRBJ1-1|13|.|few|TRBV20-1
TGCAGTGCTAGAGAGGGTCGGTACACTGAAGCTTTCTTT
CSAREGRYTEAFF
>TRBJ1-5|15|TRBD1|.|TRBV20-1
TGCAGTGCTATGGGGCGGACAGGCGGGAATCAGCCCCAGCATTTT
CSAMGRTGGNQPQHF
>TRBJ1-6|15|.|.|TRBV28
TGTGCCCACTCGGGGGGGGTAGTGTATAATTCACCCCTCCACTTT
CAHSGGVVYNSPLHF
>TRBJ2-3|13|TRBD2|many|TRBV20-1
TGCAGTTATCTAGCGGCCGACACAGATACGCAGTATTTT
CSYLAADTDTQYF
>TRBJ2-1|15|.|many|TRBV28
TGTGCCAGCAGTTTAGTGTCGCGCCTGAGCCATGAGCAGTTCTTC
CASSLVSRLSHEQFF
>TRBJ2-1|14|.|few|TRBV7-2
TGTGCCAGCAGCTTCCACCCGCAAACCAATGAGCAGTTCTTC
CASSFHPQTNEQFF
>TRBJ2-5|14|.|few|TRBV12-3/TRBV12-4
TGTGCCAGCAGTCCGGGAGTATACCAAGAGACCCAGTACTTC
CASSPGVYQETQYF
>TRBJ2-6|16|.|many|TRBV7-9
TGTGCCAGCAGCTTACAGGGTCTAAGCGGGGCCAACGTCCTGACTTTC
CASSLQGLSGANVLTF
>TRBJ2-3|15|.|.|TRBV6-5
TGTGCCAGCAGTCAATCACTAGCCTACACAGATACGCAGTATTTT
CASSQSLAYTDTQYF
>TRBJ2-3|12|.|.|TRBV5-6
TGTGCCAGCAGCACCCTCCCAGATACGCAGTATTTT
CASSTLPDTQYF
>TRBJ2-5|16|TRBD2|few|TRBV29-1
TGCAGCGTGGGTAGACTAGCGGGAGGGCCTCGAGAGACCCAGTACTTC
CSVGRLAGGPRETQYF
>TRBJ2-1|15|TRBD2|few|TRBV6-2/TRBV6-3
TGTGCCAGCATCGAGGCTAGCGGGAGTATGGGTGAGCAGTTCTTC
CASIEASGSMGEQFF
>TRBJ2-7|17|.|few|TRBV5-6
TGTGCCAGCAGCTTGGTAGCACCCCCGGGACGGACCTACGAGCAGTACTTC
CASSLVAPPGRTYEQYF
>TRBJ2-4|14|.|.|TRBV27
TGTGCCAGCCCAGTAACCGCAAAACTTAACATTCAGTACTTC
CASPVTAKLNIQYF
>TRBJ2-1|16|.|many|TRBV11-2
TGTGCCAGCAGCTTAGACCTTCAGAGCTCCTACAATGAGCAGTTCTTC
CASSLDLQSSYNEQFF
>TRBJ2-7|13|.|many|TRBV27
TGTGCCAGCAGTTTAGTACAGGGCTACGAGCAGTACTTC
CASSLVQGYEQYF
>TRBJ2-7|16|TRBD1|few|TRBV7-2
TGTGCCAGCAGCTCCGGACAGTGGACAGGGAGTTACGAGCAGTACTTC
CASSSGQWTGSYEQYF
>TRBJ1-2|15|.|few|TRBV7-9
TGTGCCAGCAGCTTACCCGGCCAGGGAGCCTATGGCTACACCTTC
CASSLPGQGAYGYTF
>TRBJ2-7|13|.|.|TRBV19
TGTGCCAGTAGTATCCGGGGTCACTACGAGCAGTACTTC
CASSIRGHYEQYF
>TRBJ2-1|16|TRBD2|few|TRBV4-3
TGCGCCAGCAGCACGGGACTAGCGGGAGTAAACAATGAGCAGTTCTTC
CASSTGLAGVNNEQFF
>TRBJ2-1|11|.|many|TRBV12-3/TRBV12-4
TGTGCCAGCAGCCTGTTCGATGAGCAGTTCTTC
CASSLFDEQFF
>TRBJ2-5|14|.|many|TRBV6-5
TGTGCCAGCAGTAACTCTCGGAGGGGGGAGACCCAGTACTTC
CASSNSRRGETQYF
>TRBJ1-2|14|.|.|TRBV12-3/TRBV12-4
TGTGCCAGCAGTTTAGTACCAGGGACACATGGCTACACCTTC
CASSLVPGTHGYTF
>TRBJ2-5|16|TRBD2|many|TRBV20-1
TGCAGTGCGAGGAGAACGACCGGGACTAGCGTCGAGACCCAGTACTTC
CSARRTTGTSVETQYF
>TRBJ2-2|15|.|few|TRBV7-2
TGTGCCAGCAGCTTCGGAGGACTACACACCGGGGAGCTGTTTTTT
CASSFGGLHTGELFF
>TRBJ2-2|15|TRBD2|once|TRBV29-1
TGCAGCGTTGCCGTACTAGCGGCGAACACCGGGGAGCTGTTTTTT
CSVAVLAANTGELFF
>TRBJ2-7|15|TRBD2|.|TRBV5-5
TGTGCCAGCAGCGTGGGACTAGCGGACTCCTACGAGCAGTACTTC
CASSVGLADSYEQYF
>TRBJ2-7|13|TRBD2|many|TRBV29-1
TGCAGCGTTGATGTAGCGGGGGCCTACGAGCAGTACTTC
CSVDVAGAYEQYF
>TRBJ2-5|14|TRBD1|many|TRBV11-3
TGTGCCAGCAGCTCACGACAGGGCCAAGAGACCCAGTACTTC
CASSSRQGQETQYF
>TRBJ2-5|15|TRBD1|many|TRBV5-1
TGCGCCAGCAGCTTTGGGACAGGGGTCGAAGAGACCCAGTACTTC
CASSFGTGVEETQYF
>TRBJ2-2|15|TRBD2|few|TRBV5-1
TGCGCCAGCAGGACTAGCGGGAGTTGGGCCGGGGAGCTGTTTTTT
CASRTSGSWAGELFF